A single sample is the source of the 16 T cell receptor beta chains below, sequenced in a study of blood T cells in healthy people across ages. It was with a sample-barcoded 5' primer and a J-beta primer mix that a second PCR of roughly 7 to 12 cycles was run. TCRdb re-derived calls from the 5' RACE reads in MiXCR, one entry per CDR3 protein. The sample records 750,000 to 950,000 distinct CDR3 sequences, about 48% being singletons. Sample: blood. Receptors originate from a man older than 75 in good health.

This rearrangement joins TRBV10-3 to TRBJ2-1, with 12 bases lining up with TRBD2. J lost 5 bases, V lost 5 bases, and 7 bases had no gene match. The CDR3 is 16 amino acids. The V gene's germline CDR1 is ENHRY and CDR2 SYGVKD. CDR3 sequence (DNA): TGTGCCATCAGTCTTTTGACTAGCGGGGGCAACAATGAGCAGTTCTTC. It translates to CAISLLTSGGNNEQFF.

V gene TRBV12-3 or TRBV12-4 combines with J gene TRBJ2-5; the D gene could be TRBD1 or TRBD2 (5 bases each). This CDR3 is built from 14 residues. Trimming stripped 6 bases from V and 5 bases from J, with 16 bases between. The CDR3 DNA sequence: TGTGCCAGCAGGTCCACCGGGACCGGGGAGACCCAGTACTTC. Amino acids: CASRSTGTGETQYF.

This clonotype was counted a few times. CDR3 bases: TGTGCCAGCAGTCCAGGGACCTTCACCTACGAGCAGTACTTC. Protein product: CASSPGTFTYEQYF. V and J are TRBV6-5 and TRBJ2-4, with D possibly called TRBD1 or TRBD2 (5 bases each). The end of the DNA is better explained by TRBJ2-7, so the J call may be wrong. CDR1 is MNHEY and CDR2 is SVGAGI in the germline V gene. The CDR3 sequence is 14 residues long.

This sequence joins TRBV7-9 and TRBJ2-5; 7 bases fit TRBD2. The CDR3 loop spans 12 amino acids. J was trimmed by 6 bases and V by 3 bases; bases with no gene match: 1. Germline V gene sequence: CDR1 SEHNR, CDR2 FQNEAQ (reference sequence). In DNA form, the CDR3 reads TGTGCCAGCAGCTTGGGAGGGAAGACCCAGTACTTC. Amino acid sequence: CASSLGGKTQYF.

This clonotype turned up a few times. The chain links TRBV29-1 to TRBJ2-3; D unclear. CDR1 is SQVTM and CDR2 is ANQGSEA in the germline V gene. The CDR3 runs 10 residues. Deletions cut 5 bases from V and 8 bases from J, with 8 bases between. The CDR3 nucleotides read TGCAGCGTTTCTCTTGCTACGCAGTATTTT. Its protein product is CSVSLATQYF.

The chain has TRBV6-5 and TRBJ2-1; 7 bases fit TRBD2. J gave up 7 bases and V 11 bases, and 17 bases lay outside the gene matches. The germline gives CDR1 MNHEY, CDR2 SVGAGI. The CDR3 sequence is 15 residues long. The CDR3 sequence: CAVGGGGLGGNEQFF. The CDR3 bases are TGTGCCGTTGGCGGGGGTGGACTTGGGGGGAATGAGCAGTTCTTC.

CDR3 sequence (DNA): TGTGCCAGCAGCCTGGGCCCAGGGGGCGGGCAGCCCCAGCATTTT. Its protein is CASSLGPGGGQPQHF. This chain uses TRBV3-1 with TRBJ1-5, with 8 bases aligning to TRBD1. Germline V CDR1 and CDR2: LGHDT, YNNKEL (reference sequence). J gave up 7 bases and V 4 bases, and 9 bases lay outside the gene matches. The CDR3 sequence is 15 residues long.

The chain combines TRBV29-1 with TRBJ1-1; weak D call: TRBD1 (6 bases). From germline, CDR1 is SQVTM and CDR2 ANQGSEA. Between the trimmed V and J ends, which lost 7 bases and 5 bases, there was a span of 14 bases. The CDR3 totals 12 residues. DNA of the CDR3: TGCAGCGCCAAGACAGGCCCGACTGAAGCTTTCTTT. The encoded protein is CSAKTGPTEAFF.

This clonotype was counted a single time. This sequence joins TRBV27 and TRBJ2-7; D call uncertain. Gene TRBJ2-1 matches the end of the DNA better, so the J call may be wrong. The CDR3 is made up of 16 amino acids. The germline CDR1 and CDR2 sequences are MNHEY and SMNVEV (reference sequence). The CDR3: CASSLGSGPRYNEQFF. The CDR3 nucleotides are TGTGCCAGCAGTTTAGGCTCCGGACCGAGATACAATGAGCAGTTCTTC.

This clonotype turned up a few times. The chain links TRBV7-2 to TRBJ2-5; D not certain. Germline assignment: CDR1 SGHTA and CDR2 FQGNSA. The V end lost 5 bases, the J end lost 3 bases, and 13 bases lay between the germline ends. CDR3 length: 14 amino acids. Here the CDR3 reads CASSANRAKETQYF. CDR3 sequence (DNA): TGTGCCAGCAGCGCCAACCGGGCGAAAGAGACCCAGTACTTC.

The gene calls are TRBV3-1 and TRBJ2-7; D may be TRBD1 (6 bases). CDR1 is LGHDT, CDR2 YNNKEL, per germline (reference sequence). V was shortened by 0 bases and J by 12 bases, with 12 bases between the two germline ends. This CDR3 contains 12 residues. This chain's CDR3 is CASSQEQGVSYF. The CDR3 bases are TGTGCCAGCAGCCAAGAACAGGGAGTGTCGTACTTC.

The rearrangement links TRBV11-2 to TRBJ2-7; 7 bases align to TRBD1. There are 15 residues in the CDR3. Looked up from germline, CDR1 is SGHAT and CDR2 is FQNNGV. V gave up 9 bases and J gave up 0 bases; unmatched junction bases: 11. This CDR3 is CASERRGQSSYEQYF. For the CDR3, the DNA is TGTGCCAGTGAGCGTCGGGGACAGAGCTCCTACGAGCAGTACTTC.

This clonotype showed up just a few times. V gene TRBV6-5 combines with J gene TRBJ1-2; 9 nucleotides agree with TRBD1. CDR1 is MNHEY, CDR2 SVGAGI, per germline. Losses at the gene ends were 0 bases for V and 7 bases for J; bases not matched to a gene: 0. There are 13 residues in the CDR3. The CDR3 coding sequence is TGTGCCAGCAGTTACTCGGACAGGGGTGGCTACACCTTC. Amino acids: CASSYSDRGGYTF.

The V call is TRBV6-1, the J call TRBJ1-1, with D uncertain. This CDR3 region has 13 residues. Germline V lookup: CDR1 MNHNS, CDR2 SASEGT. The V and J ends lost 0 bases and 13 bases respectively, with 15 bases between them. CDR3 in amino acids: CASSEAGLQQVFF. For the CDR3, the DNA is TGTGCCAGCAGTGAAGCAGGCCTCCAGCAGGTTTTCTTT.

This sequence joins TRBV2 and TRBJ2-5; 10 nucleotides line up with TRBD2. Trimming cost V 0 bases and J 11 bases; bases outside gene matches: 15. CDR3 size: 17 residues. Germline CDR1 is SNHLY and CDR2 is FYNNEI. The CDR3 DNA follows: TGTGCCAGCAGTGAAGCGCTTCTAGCGGGAGAAGTATATGAGCAGTACTTC. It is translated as CASSEALLAGEVYEQYF.

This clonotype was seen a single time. Here the CDR3 reads CSVDQGLSAFF. CDR3 DNA sequence: TGCAGCGTGGACCAAGGATTATCAGCTTTCTTT. The gene calls are TRBV29-1 and TRBJ1-1, with D unclear. V was shortened by 6 bases and J by 10 bases, with 15 bases between the two germline ends. The germline V gene has CDR1 SQVTM and CDR2 ANQGSEA. The CDR3 length is 11 residues.